A single sample gave rise to the 21 T cell receptor beta chains below, sequenced in a study of cytomegalovirus exposure and HLA in healthy donors (dated by TCRdb to the late 2010s). Receptor libraries were prepared by the immunoSEQ multiplex PCR assay. For the multiplex PCR, a mixture combining 60 forward primers for TCR Vbeta segments and 13 reverse primers for TCR Jbeta segments was used. TCRdb re-hosts the immuneACCESS table, in-frame sequences only. Its copies lack some clones; in the studies checked, an unresolved V gene accounts for under half of them, and the cause for the rest is not known. Recorded for this sample are under 200,000 clones; 82% of them occurred a single time. The ten largest clones add up to roughly 1.6% of the sample. Sequenced input: PBMCs. The source of these receptors is a girl between 10 and 17 years old in good health and CMV-seropositive.

The chain carries TRBV27 and TRBJ1-2; weak D call: TRBD1 (5 bases). The germline V gene encodes CDR1 MNHEY and CDR2 SMNVEV (reference sequence). This CDR3 comprises 15 residues. V lost 5 bases, J lost 0 bases, and 13 bases lay in between. CDR3 sequence reads: CASSGRGDPNYGYTF. The CDR3 region has the DNA TGTGCCAGCAGTGGCCGGGGGGACCCTAACTATGGCTACACCTTC.

The V and J genes are TRBV4-1 and TRBJ2-6; 12 bases agree with TRBD1. The V gene end was trimmed by 0 bases and the J gene end by 1 base; junction bases not matched to a gene: 4. CDR3 size: 19 residues. Germline CDR1 and CDR2: MGHRA and YSYEKL. The CDR3 region is CASSQEGQGALSGANVLTF. For the CDR3, the DNA is TGCGCCAGCAGCCAAGAGGGACAGGGGGCGCTTTCTGGGGCCAACGTCCTGACTTTC.

This clone was detected a few times. CDR3 bases: TGTGCCAGCAGAGATGACAGGGGGTTGGAGCTGTTTTTT. Its protein is CASRDDRGLELFF. The genes are TRBV2 and TRBJ2-2; 9 nucleotides match TRBD1. Trimming at V came to 6 bases and at J to 10 bases, leaving 6 bases not matched to a gene. From germline, CDR1 is SNHLY and CDR2 FYNNEI. CDR3 size: 13 residues.

The gene calls are TRBV7-6 and TRBJ2-5; 7 nucleotides match TRBD2. V lost 5 bases and J lost 0; bases outside the gene matches: 12. The CDR3 is made up of 17 amino acids. CDR1 and CDR2 (germline): SGHVS, FNYEAQ. The CDR3 DNA sequence: TGTGCCAGCAGCCCGCGCCTCGGGAGGTTTTACCAAGAGACCCAGTACTTC. This gives the protein CASSPRLGRFYQETQYF.

The chain uses TRBV5-1 and TRBJ1-1; 7 positions agree with TRBD1. Germline CDR1 reads SGHRS; CDR2 reads YFSETQ. This CDR3 region has 15 residues. J was trimmed by 3 bases and V by 5 bases; bases with no gene match: 10. CDR3 DNA sequence: TGCGCCAGCAGAGGTCTTACAGGGGCTGACACTGAAGCTTTCTTT. This encodes CASRGLTGADTEAFF.

The chain carries TRBV28 and TRBJ2-3, with 7 bases matching TRBD2. Germline values: CDR1 MDHEN, CDR2 SYDVKM. The junction had 10 bases not matched to a gene; V was cut back by 5 bases and J by 5 bases. This CDR3 spans 15 amino acids. This chain's CDR3 is CASSVFAGVGDTQYF. The CDR3 nucleotides read TGTGCCAGCAGTGTCTTCGCGGGAGTCGGAGATACGCAGTATTTT.

The table lists this clone with a count of one. The V call is TRBV19, the J call TRBJ2-1; 8 positions agree with TRBD1. Germline CDR1 is LNHDA and CDR2 is SQIVND (reference sequence). This CDR3 is built from 17 residues. With V trimmed by 1 base and J by 3 bases, 8 bases remained unmatched. CDR3 DNA sequence: TGTGCCAGTAGTATAGGTTGGAGAACAGGGGGCTACAATGAGCAGTTCTTC. Translated, it gives CASSIGWRTGGYNEQFF.

This sequence joins TRBV11-2 and TRBJ2-1; D is perhaps TRBD1 (6 bases). Germline V gene data show CDR1 as SGHAT and CDR2 as FQNNGV. There are 13 residues in the CDR3. V was cut by 5 bases and J by 5 bases, with 10 bases left in between. The CDR3 reads CASSRTADNEQFF. CDR3 DNA sequence: TGTGCCAGCAGCCGGACAGCGGACAATGAGCAGTTCTTC.

The J gene is TRBJ1-2, the V gene TRBV4-3; TRBD1 might be the D (5 bases). The V gene lost 0 bases and the J gene lost 6 bases, with 23 bases spanning the gap. Germline CDR1 reads LGHNA; CDR2 reads YSLEER. There are 18 residues in the CDR3. CDR3 region: CASSQEGRDPHFENGYTF. The CDR3 DNA sequence: TGCGCCAGCAGCCAAGAGGGGAGGGACCCACATTTTGAAAATGGCTACACCTTC.

This chain links TRBV11-2 with TRBJ2-1, with D tentatively TRBD2 (6 bases). Germline V gives CDR1 SGHAT, CDR2 FQNNGV. This CDR3 has 15 amino acids. Trimming cost V 3 bases and J 4 bases, with 13 bases left between them. The CDR3 DNA sequence: TGTGCCAGCAGCTTGGGGGGACGATATTACAATGAGCAGTTCTTC. It encodes CASSLGGRYYNEQFF.

A single count supports this clone. The rearrangement uses TRBV30 and TRBJ1-2; 7 nucleotides line up with TRBD1. V lost 7 bases to trimming and J lost 1 base; unmatched junction nucleotides: 12. Per germline, CDR1 GTSNPN and CDR2 SVGIG (reference sequence). The CDR3 spans 15 residues. This CDR3 is CASGRLGQLNYGYTF. CDR3 DNA: TGTGCCTCCGGAAGGTTGGGACAGCTTAACTATGGCTACACCTTC.

The gene calls are TRBV27 and TRBJ1-4, with no clear D. This CDR3 has 16 residues. Germline V lookup: CDR1 MNHEY, CDR2 SMNVEV (reference sequence). V was shortened by 4 bases and J by 0 bases, with 12 bases between the two germline ends. The chain's CDR3 is CASSSRAFATNEKLFF. The CDR3 nucleotides are TGTGCCAGCAGTTCGCGGGCCTTTGCAACTAATGAAAAACTGTTTTTT. Together with reference TRBV27 and TRBJ1-4, the CDR3 gives the full variable domain: EAQVTQNPRYLITVTGKKLTVTCSQNMNHEYMSWYRQDPGLGLRQIYYSMNVEVTDKGDVPEGYKVSRKEKRNFPLILESPSPNQTSLYFCASSSRAFATNEKLFFGSGTQLSVL.

This sequence joins TRBV7-8 and TRBJ2-7, with D possibly being TRBD1 (5 bases). The CDR3 is made up of 14 amino acids. Looked up from germline, CDR1 is SGHVS and CDR2 is FQNEAQ. V was pared by 5 bases and J by 2 bases, with 13 bases between. As DNA, the CDR3 is TGTGCCAGCAGCGAAGCAGGGTCTACCTACGAGCAGTACTTC. Protein product: CASSEAGSTYEQYF.

The V and J genes are TRBV6-6 and TRBJ2-5, with 7 bases aligning to TRBD2. V trimming: 0 bases; J trimming: 5 bases; junction bases outside the gene matches: 3. CDR3 size: 14 residues. Germline V gives CDR1 MNHNY, CDR2 SVGAGI (reference sequence). For the CDR3, the DNA is TGTGCCAGCAGTTACTCGGCTAGCGGTGAGACCCAGTACTTC. Translating it yields CASSYSASGETQYF.

The chain recombines TRBV19 with TRBJ2-1, with D tentatively TRBD2 (5 bases). With 5 bases removed from V and 0 bases from J, the gap between germline ends came to 11 bases. Germline V gene lookup returns CDR1 LNHDA and CDR2 SQIVND (reference sequence). The CDR3 contains 15 residues. CDR3 in DNA: TGTGCCAGTAGTGCGGACGGAGGCTCCTACAATGAGCAGTTCTTC. This sequence encodes CASSADGGSYNEQFF.

V gene TRBV30 combines with J gene TRBJ1-2; D gene unclear. This CDR3 is built from 12 residues. The germline V gene encodes CDR1 GTSNPN and CDR2 SVGIG (reference sequence). The V and J ends lost 0 bases and 3 bases respectively, with 5 bases between them. CDR3: CAWSVEDYGYTF. The CDR3 DNA sequence: TGTGCCTGGAGTGTAGAGGACTATGGCTACACCTTC.

The chain recombines TRBV5-1 with TRBJ2-7, with D possibly being TRBD1 (6 bases). Germline CDR1 SGHRS, CDR2 YFSETQ. The CDR3 covers 12 residues. With 5 bases removed from V and 0 bases from J, the gap between germline ends came to 6 bases. DNA for the CDR3: TGCGCCAGCAGGGACAGCTCCTACGAGCAGTACTTC. Its protein is CASRDSSYEQYF.

The V gene is TRBV10-3, the J gene TRBJ2-1; 8 positions agree with TRBD2. This CDR3 is built from 14 residues. Trimming took 6 bases from V and 3 from J; bases not matched to a gene: 4. CDR1 is ENHRY, CDR2 SYGVKD, per germline. The CDR3 loop reads CAISGLADYNEQFF. The CDR3 bases are TGTGCCATCAGCGGACTAGCAGACTACAATGAGCAGTTCTTC.

The rearrangement uses TRBV6-5 and TRBJ2-2; D gene ambiguous. Between the trimmed V and J ends, which lost 0 bases and 6 bases, there was a span of 14 bases. This CDR3 is 16 amino acids long. Per germline, CDR1 MNHEY and CDR2 SVGAGI. In nucleotides, the CDR3 is TGTGCCAGCAGTTACTCTTCTCCAGTTCTCGCCGGGGAGCTGTTTTTT. Protein product: CASSYSSPVLAGELFF.

The chain employs TRBV6-1 and TRBJ1-5, with 8 bases lining up with TRBD1. CDR1 MNHNS and CDR2 SASEGT come from the germline V gene. This CDR3 comprises 18 residues. Trimming took 4 bases from V and 0 from J; bases not matched to a gene: 11. In DNA form, the CDR3 reads TGTGCCAGCAGTGGCCCGGACAGGGAGATTTATAGCAATCAGCCCCAGCATTTT. Its protein product is CASSGPDREIYSNQPQHF.

The rearrangement joins TRBV6-4 to TRBJ2-1; D might be TRBD2 (5 bases). V was cut by 6 bases and J by 5 bases, with 8 bases left in between. The CDR3 is made up of 12 amino acids. CDR1 and CDR2 (germline): MRHNA, SNTAGT. CDR3 residues: CASRGADNEQFF. CDR3 nucleotide sequence: TGTGCCAGCAGAGGAGCGGACAATGAGCAGTTCTTC.